The 11 T cell receptor beta chains given below trace back to one sample, sequenced in a study of T cell changes during pregnancy in multiple sclerosis. Sequencing used immunoSEQ multiplex PCR; TCRdb keeps in-frame clones, though not all of them. The sample has more than 70,000 clones, 75% to 95% seen once. The sample consisted of peripheral blood, taken after pregnancy. These TCRs come from a female donor in good health, enrolled as a control in a pregnancy study.

The chain carries TRBV7-8 and TRBJ2-7; 8 nucleotides line up with TRBD1. The CDR3 runs to 18 residues. Germline CDR1 and CDR2: SGHVS and FQNEAQ. Trimming at V came to 0 bases and at J to 4 bases, leaving 14 bases not matched to a gene. The CDR3 DNA reads TGTGCCAGCAGCTTAGCCGAGAATGGACAGGGTGATCTGTACGAGCAGTACTTC. This gives the protein CASSLAENGQGDLYEQYF.

The chain couples TRBV4-3 to TRBJ1-2, with D unclear. With 0 bases removed from V and 5 bases from J, the gap between germline ends came to 7 bases. CDR1 is LGHNA and CDR2 is YSLEER in the germline V gene. CDR3 size: 13 residues. The CDR3 is CASSQDLAYGYTF. The CDR3 DNA reads as TGCGCCAGCAGCCAAGATTTAGCATATGGCTACACCTTC.

This chain connects TRBV7-6 to TRBJ2-2; no firm D call. The CDR3 extends over 15 amino acids. The ends were cut back, 5 bases at V and 7 bases at J, with 17 bases in the middle. Germline loops: CDR1 SGHVS, CDR2 FNYEAQ. CDR3 in DNA: TGTGCCAGCAGCCCCCGCCCCCCGGGTGGCGGGGAGCTGTTTTTT. Translated: CASSPRPPGGGELFF.

J is TRBJ2-1 and V is TRBV7-3, with 8 bases lining up with TRBD2. The CDR3 contains 15 residues. V was pared by 3 bases and J by 8 bases, with 9 bases of the junction left unmatched. From germline, CDR1 is SGHTA and CDR2 FQGTGA. The CDR3, as DNA: TGTGCCAGCAGCTTCGGGGGGGCAGGTAGCGATGAGCAGTTCTTC. It is translated as CASSFGGAGSDEQFF. The complete variable domain, with remaining parts taken from reference TRBV7-3 and TRBJ2-1, reads GAGVSQTPSNKVTEKGKYVELRCDPISGHTALYWYRQSLGQGPEFLIYFQGTGAADDSGLPNDRFFAVRPEGSVSTLKIQRTERGDSAVYLCASSFGGAGSDEQFFGPGTRLTVL.

CDR3 residues: CASSHDRFSNQPQHF. CDR3 coding DNA: TGTGCCAGCAGTCACGACAGATTTAGCAATCAGCCCCAGCATTTT. The chain carries TRBV6-5 and TRBJ1-5; possible D gene TRBD1, 5 bases. The CDR3 loop spans 15 amino acids. Trimming stripped 5 bases from V and 0 bases from J, with 11 bases between. Germline lookup yields CDR1 MNHEY and CDR2 SVGAGI.

The CDR3 nucleotides are TGTGCCAGTAGTATAGATCCGACTCCTCGGAGCGAGCAGTACTTC. Translating it yields CASSIDPTPRSEQYF. The chain uses TRBV19 and TRBJ2-7; D not certain. V lost 0 bases, J lost 6 bases, and 15 bases lay in between. This CDR3 is 15 amino acids long. Germline lookup yields CDR1 LNHDA and CDR2 SQIVND (reference sequence).

This rearrangement joins TRBV6-4 to TRBJ1-1, with 8 bases matching TRBD1. V trimming: 6 bases; J trimming: 5 bases; junction bases outside the gene matches: 5. Germline V gives CDR1 MRHNA, CDR2 SNTAGT. This CDR3 contains 13 residues. CDR3 loop: CASRATGGTEAFF. CDR3 coding DNA: TGTGCCAGCAGAGCAACAGGGGGGACTGAAGCTTTCTTT.

This chain connects TRBV5-6 to TRBJ1-2; D possibly corresponds to TRBD1 (6 bases). Germline CDR1 and CDR2: SGHDT and YYEEEE. The CDR3 contains 15 residues. The V gene lost 4 bases and the J gene lost 6 bases, with 19 bases spanning the gap. The CDR3 here is CASSQRKGGANGYTF. CDR3 DNA sequence: TGTGCCAGCAGCCAGAGAAAGGGGGGGGCGAATGGCTACACCTTC.

A word on this clone: The sample holds other DNA sequences that translate to the same CDR3. The chain carries TRBV27 and TRBJ1-4; D remains unclear. Per germline, CDR1 MNHEY and CDR2 SMNVEV (reference sequence). This CDR3 contains 14 residues. The germline V and J ends were trimmed by 3 bases and 0 bases, with 5 bases remaining between them. The CDR3 region is CASSFSATNEKLFF. DNA of the CDR3: TGTGCCAGCAGTTTCTCTGCAACTAATGAAAAACTGTTTTTT.

The CDR3 loop reads CASSRGGPYGYTF. In DNA form, the CDR3 reads TGCGCCAGCAGCCGGGGGGGTCCTTATGGCTACACCTTC. The J gene is TRBJ1-2, the V gene TRBV4-3; possible D gene TRBD1, 5 bases. Germline CDR1 reads LGHNA; CDR2 reads YSLEER. This CDR3 contains 13 residues. V shed 4 bases and J shed 5 bases, with 11 bases lying between them.

This clone was found a few times. Different DNA sequences within this sample yield the same CDR3. The chain couples TRBV15 to TRBJ1-2, with D possibly TRBD1 on 6 matching bases. The V gene lost 6 bases and the J gene lost 5 bases, with 16 bases spanning the gap. Germline CDR1 is LNHNV and CDR2 is YYDKDF (reference sequence). The CDR3 has 14 amino acids. CDR3 amino acids: CATRSPGDPYGYTF. DNA for the CDR3: TGTGCCACCAGGTCCCCAGGGGACCCTTATGGCTACACCTTC.